This entry lists 7 T cell receptor beta chains sequenced from one sample in a study of regulatory T cells in long-lasting Graves disease. Researchers made TCR beta libraries by using iRepertoire HTBI primers and running Arm-PCR on CDR3 regions. TCRdb reprocessed the multiplex PCR reads via MiXCR and lists one record per CDR3 protein. The data show over 400,000 distinct CDR3 sequences, approximately 15% seen once. Time point indicated: newly diagnosed GD, antithyroid drugs for less than 3 months. RNA extracted from PBMCs served as the sequencing template. Separately, the same data were catalogued under a study of T cells in Graves' hyperthyroidism and ophthalmopathy.

Sample: peripheral blood mononuclear cells (PBMCs), taken at new diagnosis, from a patient treated with antithyroid drugs. These receptors were taken from a woman aged 45-65 years with Graves disease.

This clonotype was detected a few times. The gene calls are TRBV6-5 and TRBJ1-5, with 8 bases fitting TRBD1. Germline V gene data show CDR1 as MNHEY and CDR2 as SVGAGI. This CDR3 region has 14 residues. Trimming at V came to 4 bases and at J to 4 bases, leaving 3 bases not matched to a gene. The CDR3 DNA follows: TGTGCCAGCAGTTGGGGACAGGAGAATCAGCCCCAGCATTTT. Amino acid sequence: CASSWGQENQPQHF.

This clonotype was seen only a few times. This chain links TRBV6-4 with TRBJ1-1; D remains unclear. Germline lookup yields CDR1 MRHNA and CDR2 SNTAGT. The V and J ends lost 4 bases and 0 bases respectively, with 6 bases between them. CDR3 size: 13 residues. DNA of the CDR3: TGTGCCAGCAGTGTTGAGTTGAACACTGAAGCTTTCTTT. Translating it yields CASSVELNTEAFF.

This clonotype was detected only a few times. The V call is TRBV4-2, the J call TRBJ1-1; a possible D gene is TRBD1 (5 bases). CDR3 length equals 17 residues. CDR1 is LGHNA, CDR2 YNFKEQ, per germline. The V end was cut by 0 bases, the J end by 0 bases, with 14 bases between. The CDR3 here is CASSQDLTEGLNTEAFF. The CDR3 nucleotides are TGTGCCAGCAGCCAAGATCTGACAGAGGGCCTGAACACTGAAGCTTTCTTT.

In this sample, this clonotype turned up many times. The chain has TRBV29-1 and TRBJ2-5, with TRBD2 as a possible D gene (6 bases). The CDR3 runs to 12 residues. CDR1 and CDR2 from the germline V gene are SQVTM and ANQGSEA. Between the trimmed V and J ends, which lost 7 bases and 5 bases, there was a span of 14 bases. CDR3 loop: CSAGGIRETQYF. Here the CDR3 DNA reads TGCAGCGCCGGAGGGATCCGGGAGACCCAGTACTTC.

The rearrangement uses TRBV18 and TRBJ1-2; 10 bases are a match to TRBD1. The germline V gene encodes CDR1 KGHSH and CDR2 LQKENI. This CDR3 region has 17 residues. J gave up 2 bases and V 2 bases, and 8 bases lay outside the gene matches. As DNA, the CDR3 is TGTGCCAGCTCACCATCCCGGGACAGGGGACACAACTATGGCTACACCTTC. It yields the protein CASSPSRDRGHNYGYTF.

The rearrangement uses TRBV4-1 and TRBJ2-2; TRBD2 might be the D (7 bases). There are 16 residues in the CDR3. Deletions cut 5 bases from V and 2 bases from J, with 15 bases between. Looked up from germline, CDR1 is MGHRA and CDR2 is YSYEKL. Written as DNA, the CDR3 is TGCGCCAGCAGCTCTGGGAGGGGGAGCAACACCGGGGAGCTGTTTTTT. Protein product: CASSSGRGSNTGELFF.

This clonotype was counted ten times or more. V and J are TRBV6-1 and TRBJ2-5, with D tentatively TRBD1 (6 bases). The CDR3 totals 13 residues. Germline assignment: CDR1 MNHNS and CDR2 SASEGT. V was cut by 5 bases and J by 4 bases, with 11 bases left in between. The CDR3 coding sequence is TGTGCCAGCAGTATACAGGGTGGAGAGACCCAGTACTTC. Residues: CASSIQGGETQYF.